Below, 23 T cell receptor beta chains from the same sample are listed, as sequenced in a study of blood T cell repertoires in COVID-19. The repertoire was sequenced with immunoSEQ multiplex PCR; TCRdb's copy has only in-frame clones and lacks some. The sample records about 56,000 clones, 75% to 90% being singletons. The specimen was peripheral blood. These receptors all come from an older woman with COVID-19, enrolled during active disease.

This rearrangement joins TRBV10-3 to TRBJ1-2; 11 bases are a match to TRBD1. The CDR3 is made up of 16 amino acids. The J segment lost 8 bases and the V segment lost 4 bases, leaving 12 bases of the junction unmatched. Per germline, CDR1 ENHRY and CDR2 SYGVKD. CDR3 in DNA: TGTGCCATCAGTGGGTCGTTACGGGGACAGGGGGGCGGCTACACCTTC. The encoded protein is CAISGSLRGQGGGYTF.

The CDR3 protein is CASSLPDRWLNQPQHF. The CDR3 DNA follows: TGTGCCAGCAGCTTGCCCGACAGATGGCTAAATCAGCCCCAGCATTTT. The J gene is TRBJ1-5, the V gene TRBV7-8; perhaps TRBD1 as D (5 bases). V was clipped by 3 bases and J by 4 bases, with 16 bases between them. This CDR3 is 16 amino acids long. Germline V gives CDR1 SGHVS, CDR2 FQNEAQ.

V usage is TRBV5-4 and J usage is TRBJ2-3; 11 bases match TRBD2. With 4 bases clipped from V and 4 bases from J, the junction kept 11 bases outside the gene matches. Germline values: CDR1 SGHNT, CDR2 YYREEE (reference sequence). This CDR3 has 17 amino acids. In DNA, the CDR3 is TGTGCCAGCAGCCCAGTTAGCGGGAGGGCCAGGTCAGATACGCAGTATTTT. Translating it yields CASSPVSGRARSDTQYF.

This clone was counted only a few times. DNA for the CDR3: TGCAGCGTTGACGGTCAAGAGGAGACCCAGTACTTC. Translation gives CSVDGQEETQYF. The J gene is TRBJ2-5, the V gene TRBV29-1; unclear D gene. CDR1 is SQVTM and CDR2 is ANQGSEA in the germline V gene. The germline V and J ends were trimmed by 3 bases and 5 bases, with 10 bases remaining between them. CDR3 length equals 12 residues.

The chain has TRBV6-5 and TRBJ1-5; 8 bases fit TRBD1. Germline loops: CDR1 MNHEY, CDR2 SVGAGI. Germline trimming cut 1 base from V and 6 bases from J; bases unmatched to any gene: 2. This CDR3 contains 14 residues. The DNA of the CDR3 is TGTGCCAGCAGTTACTTGGACAGGGCTCAGCCCCAGCATTTT. As protein: CASSYLDRAQPQHF.

The chain carries TRBV27 and TRBJ1-2; tentatively, D is TRBD1 (5 bases). The length of the CDR3 is 14 residues. The germline V gene encodes CDR1 MNHEY and CDR2 SMNVEV (reference sequence). Trimming left V 0 bases short and J 2 bases short, with 7 bases between. CDR3 protein: CASSLSPGNYGYTF. The DNA for the CDR3 is TGTGCCAGCAGTTTATCCCCAGGGAACTATGGCTACACCTTC.

The chain is built from TRBV28 and TRBJ2-1, with a weak D call TRBD2 (5 bases). With 7 bases removed from V and 7 bases from J, the gap between germline ends came to 14 bases. The CDR3 covers 13 residues. CDR1 MDHEN and CDR2 SYDVKM come from the germline V gene. The CDR3 nucleotides read TGTGCCAGCACGAGGGAGACCGGGAATGAGCAGTTCTTC. This translates into CASTRETGNEQFF.

The chain carries TRBV27 and TRBJ2-3, with D unclear. V lost 6 bases to trimming and J lost 3 bases, with 10 bases between them. This CDR3 contains 13 residues. Germline assignment: CDR1 MNHEY and CDR2 SMNVEV (reference sequence). CDR3 sequence: CASSLSGTDTQYF. The CDR3 DNA reads as TGTGCCAGCAGCCTTTCCGGGACAGATACGCAGTATTTT.

The chain has TRBV20-1 and TRBJ2-2, with 9 bases aligning to TRBD2. CDR1 is DFQATT, CDR2 SNEGSKA, per germline (reference sequence). Trimming cost V 3 bases and J 4 bases; bases outside gene matches: 3. The CDR3 is 14 amino acids. The CDR3 here is CSASGGGATGELFF. The CDR3 nucleotides are TGCAGTGCTAGTGGCGGGGGGGCCACCGGGGAGCTGTTTTTT.

The J gene is TRBJ2-6, the V gene TRBV19; D possibly corresponds to TRBD2 (5 bases). This CDR3 is built from 16 residues. V lost 7 bases to trimming and J lost 3 bases, with 16 bases between them. Germline CDR1 and CDR2: LNHDA and SQIVND (reference sequence). CDR3 sequence (DNA): TGTGCCAGTAACCCTGAGGGTCAGAGTGGGGCCAACGTCCTGACTTTC. This gives the protein CASNPEGQSGANVLTF. Together with reference TRBV19 and TRBJ2-6, the CDR3 gives the full variable domain: DGGITQSPKYLFRKEGQNVTLSCEQNLNHDAMYWYRQDPGQGLRLIYYSQIVNDFQKGDIAEGYSVSREKKESFPLTVTSAQKNPTAFYLCASNPEGQSGANVLTFGAGSRLTVL.

The chain carries TRBV6-5 and TRBJ1-2; possible D gene TRBD1, 5 bases. The CDR3 is 15 residues long. CDR1 and CDR2 from the germline V gene are MNHEY and SVGAGI. Trimming shortened V by 5 bases and J by 7 bases, and 20 bases separated the two germline ends. CDR3 amino acids: CASSITGLGSGGYTF. CDR3 DNA sequence: TGTGCCAGCAGTATAACAGGTTTGGGTTCGGGTGGCTACACCTTC.

The gene calls are TRBV18 and TRBJ1-5; D is possibly TRBD1 (5 bases). The germline V gene encodes CDR1 KGHSH and CDR2 LQKENI. Trimming stripped 5 bases from V and 3 bases from J, with 11 bases between. This CDR3 region has 14 residues. The CDR3 coding sequence is TGTGCCAGCTCATACACAGGTACCAATCAGCCCCAGCATTTT. As protein: CASSYTGTNQPQHF.

This clone was picked up a small number of times. This sequence joins TRBV27 and TRBJ1-2; D gene unclear. The CDR3 runs 14 residues. Germline values: CDR1 MNHEY, CDR2 SMNVEV (reference sequence). Trimming left V 2 bases short and J 7 bases short, with 14 bases between. CDR3 protein: CASSLVAGGSGYTF. Here the CDR3 DNA reads TGTGCCAGCAGTTTAGTTGCGGGTGGGAGTGGCTACACCTTC.

This chain joins TRBV5-5 and TRBJ2-5; D is uncertain. The CDR3 runs 13 residues. The germline CDR1 and CDR2 sequences are SGHKS and YYEKEE (reference sequence). The V gene lost 4 bases and the J gene lost 5 bases, with 12 bases spanning the gap. CDR3 residues: CASSPMAEETQYF. The CDR3 coding sequence is TGTGCCAGCAGCCCGATGGCGGAGGAGACCCAGTACTTC.

The V and J genes are TRBV15 and TRBJ2-7; D not certain. The CDR3 spans 15 residues. Germline loops: CDR1 LNHNV, CDR2 YYDKDF (reference sequence). The V gene lost 5 bases and the J gene lost 1 base, with 15 bases spanning the gap. The CDR3 sequence is CATSGGPSRSYEQYF. CDR3 coding DNA: TGTGCCACCAGCGGCGGCCCCAGCCGTTCCTACGAGCAGTACTTC.

The V gene is TRBV30, the J gene TRBJ2-7; 7 bases map to TRBD1. CDR3 length: 17 amino acids. Germline-derived CDR1 and CDR2 are GTSNPN and SVGIG (reference sequence). V was pared by 0 bases and J by 2 bases, with 13 bases of the junction left unmatched. The CDR3 DNA reads as TGTGCCTGGAGTGTAAAGGCCGGGACAGACCATACCTACGAGCAGTACTTC. Residues: CAWSVKAGTDHTYEQYF.

The V call is TRBV6-5, the J call TRBJ2-5, with unresolved D. The length of the CDR3 is 11 residues. Germline V gene lookup returns CDR1 MNHEY and CDR2 SVGAGI. V was shortened by 8 bases and J by 5 bases, with 9 bases between the two germline ends. The CDR3 here is CASSRRETQYF. The CDR3 coding sequence is TGTGCCAGCTCTAGGCGGGAGACCCAGTACTTC.

V gene TRBV11-2 combines with J gene TRBJ2-3, with D unclear. The CDR3 totals 13 residues. Between the trimmed V and J ends, which lost 3 bases and 4 bases, there was a span of 8 bases. Germline V gene data show CDR1 as SGHAT and CDR2 as FQNNGV. CDR3 sequence: CASSLGPPDTQYF. CDR3 DNA: TGTGCCAGCAGCTTGGGCCCCCCAGATACGCAGTATTTT.

The V call is TRBV3-1 (or the pseudogene TRBV3-2), the J call TRBJ1-6; the match to TRBD1 covers 7 bases. The CDR3 is 15 amino acids. Per germline, CDR1 LGHDT and CDR2 YNNKEL (reference sequence). Trimming took 0 bases from V and 8 from J; bases not matched to a gene: 4. CDR3 nucleotides: TGTGCCAGCAGCCAAGAGGACAGGCTCCATTCACCCCTCCACTTT. Translation: CASSQEDRLHSPLHF.

The chain is built from TRBV4-3 and TRBJ2-7; D is uncertain. Germline loops: CDR1 LGHNA, CDR2 YSLEER. Trimming stripped 0 bases from V and 0 bases from J, with 6 bases between. The CDR3 is 14 residues long. CDR3 residues: CASSQDSVSYEQYF. Here the CDR3 DNA reads TGCGCCAGCAGCCAAGACAGCGTCTCCTACGAGCAGTACTTC.

The chain links TRBV7-6 to TRBJ1-2; 7 positions match TRBD1. V dropped 5 bases and J dropped 7; count of bases not matched to a gene: 7. The CDR3 is 13 residues long. Germline values: CDR1 SGHVS, CDR2 FNYEAQ. The CDR3 bases are TGTGCCAGCAGCCCGCTGACAGGGAGTGGCTACACCTTC. Amino acids: CASSPLTGSGYTF.

The chain links TRBV3-1 (or the pseudogene TRBV3-2) to TRBJ1-4, with a possible D match to TRBD1 (5 bases). The length of the CDR3 is 14 residues. V dropped 4 bases and J dropped 7 bases, with 13 bases sitting between them. Germline V gene data show CDR1 as LGHDT and CDR2 as YNNKEL (reference sequence). The CDR3 nucleotides read TGTGCCAGCAGCCTGGGGGGGGAAGGTGAAAAACTGTTTTTT. Residues: CASSLGGEGEKLFF.

This sequence joins TRBV6-6 and TRBJ1-1; 8 bases line up with TRBD1. V lost 4 bases and J lost 4; bases outside the gene matches: 8. Looked up from germline, CDR1 is MNHNY and CDR2 is SVGAGI (reference sequence). The CDR3 sequence is 15 residues long. The CDR3 DNA sequence: TGTGCCAGCAGTTCTGGACAGGGCTCGGGCACTGAAGCTTTCTTT. Translation: CASSSGQGSGTEAFF.